The clone carrying this T cell receptor (beta chain) has ten or more counts. No antigen is known for it. The output of every sequencing run exceeded 180 million TCR-beta sequences, derived from 15-18 subjects. One entry per CDR3 protein, called by TCRdb with MiXCR from the 5' RACE reads. The sample lists approximately 46,000 distinct CDR3 sequences, 9% to 12% occurring once. The entry originates in a study of neurological immune-mediated disorders. Regarding the study as a whole: Because no CDR3 amino acid sequences were shared across subjects by expanded clones, private repertoires were suggested in all groups.

The CDR3 is made up of 14 amino acids. Between the trimmed V and J ends, which lost 2 bases and 5 bases, there was a span of 9 bases. Germline CDR1 and CDR2: MDHEN and SYDVKM. Sequenced input: PBMCs. This sequence originates from a man in his 70s with HTLV-1-associated myelopathy (HAM/TSP). This chain joins TRBV28 and TRBJ1-4; D remains ambiguous. For the CDR3, the DNA is TGTGCCAGCAGTTTAGTAGCGAGAAATGAAAAACTGTTTTTT. Its protein product is CASSLVARNEKLFF.